This TCR beta chain was obtained from a study of cytomegalovirus exposure and HLA in healthy donors (dated by TCRdb to about 2017). Regarding the study in general: According to an earlier analysis of several hundred of the donors, roughly 180 million T cells yielded some 120 million unique TCR beta sequences and roughly 280 Gb of sequence data. Of the roughly 410 genotyped donors, roughly 76% were placed in the genetic ancestry cluster associated with self-reported Caucasian donors. Along with the approximately 650-subject first cohort, a separate validation cohort of around 110 different subjects was used. Among around 400 genotyped donors of the cohort, an average of roughly 230,000 unique TCR beta nucleotide sequences was sequenced per donor, of which approximately 19% were non-productive. The study used immunosequencing to profile the T cell repertoires of more than 650 subjects and linked those repertoires to cytomegalovirus serostatus. Donor age, sex, ethnicity and CMV serostatus were compiled together with the repertoire data. Rather than using new phenotypic data, the later analysis identified candidate immune exposures from TCR beta sequences and from how often those sequences occurred across donors. An early release covering about 600 HLA-typed donors comprised about 300 gigabases of sequencing data and approximately 80 million unique TCR sequences. The study was designed to test whether signatures of past pathogen exposure could be identified by cataloging public T cell receptors. A later analysis re-examined previously published TCR beta repertoires from over 500 donors and added high-resolution HLA genotyping to investigate patterns of TCR occurrence. Typing coverage varied by locus: roughly 629-640 donors for A, B, C, DRB1 and DQB1; roughly 560 for DQA1; about 600 for DPA1; around 490 for DPB1. Class I and class II HLA loci were covered by the typing at four-digit resolution. All discovery cohort repertoires had been generated using a single sequencing platform. To predict cytomegalovirus infection status, the study brought together high-throughput TCR immunosequencing, statistical association of individual TCRs with disease status, and machine learning. Five DR-DQ haplotypes were handled as single units for association and clustering, since linkage in the cohort was strong. In a later genetic analysis, genome-wide SNP genotypes for about three fifths of the roughly 670 donors were used, and that subset was treated as a discovery cohort. In an earlier analysis of 587 of the donors, high-throughput TCR beta sequencing was used to judge whether each TCR beta V gene segment behaved as functional or pseudogenic. Paper-wide results and their limitations: Sequencing depth was assumed to be roughly uniform across donors in the presence/absence analyses, though that assumption may not hold. The study gave a list of 150 to 200 TCR beta chains associated with cytomegalovirus. In a later genetic analysis, fewer N-insertions in productive TCRs were reported among donors in an Asian-associated ancestry cluster than the roughly 710-donor mean. Three of the identified cytomegalovirus-associated TCR beta chains were confirmed in vitro to be specific for cytomegalovirus antigens. V-gene and J-gene trimming of TCR beta chains was associated with a missense DCLRE1C variant in a later genetic analysis, and the association was replicated in an independent cohort. A later analysis found that most CMV-associated TCR beta chains appeared HLA-restricted, with HLA associations seemingly driven largely by CMV exposure. A further reported finding was that TCR beta sequences accurately predicted the HLA-A and HLA-B alleles for most subjects in the first cohort. Correlated functional status among segregating V segments might be attributable to linkage disequilibrium, but an unknown experimental factor could not be ruled out. Because HLA typing was unavailable for some donors at each locus, only the typed subset was used in association tests. The 87-base-pair reads could not distinguish some IMGT-functional V segments, including TRBV6-2 and TRBV6-3, so those segments were excluded. It was suggested by the authors that the approach could potentially be generalized to other disease states and immunological phenotypes. Cytomegalovirus status was reported to be diagnosed by the classifier with high specificity and sensitivity in both the original and validation cohorts. A later analysis found that HLA-associated TCR beta chains were more clonally expanded and had lower generation probabilities than equally common non-associated chains. Broadly in line with IMGT annotations, most TCR beta V segments showed up in productive rearrangements about 90% or about 30% of the time in an earlier analysis of around 550 of the donors. The sequencing pipeline was judged likely to have produced a cluster of highly shared sequence variants as a technical artifact. A later analysis found that TCR association rates varied across HLA loci, with DRB1 alleles showing the most associated TCRs and HLA-C alleles the fewest. When HLA alleles, especially DR and DQ, strongly co-occurred, attributing TCR associations to individual alleles was difficult. According to a later analysis, parvovirus B19, influenza, CMV and Epstein-Barr virus appeared linked to several top co-occurrence clusters. Most TCR sequences were observed very rarely across donors, whereas some public TCRs were present in many individuals. Because counts were too low, around 18 rarely observed V segments, including chromosome 9 orphons, were left out of the earlier analysis of about 500 of the donors. In a later analysis, more than 15,000 TCR beta sequences were associated with specific HLA alleles at a false discovery rate of 0.05. Immune exposure information for the cohort was limited to CMV serostatus. In this cohort, only TCR beta chains were sequenced, and detectable features were limited by the absence of alpha or paired-chain data.

Receptors were amplified or captured by the immunoSEQ multiplex PCR assay. A mixture of 60 forward primers for TCR Vbeta segments and 13 reverse primers for TCR Jbeta segments was used in the multiplex PCR. The CDR3 region of rearranged TCR beta genes was amplified from genomic DNA by a multiplex PCR assay. The amplified TCR beta libraries were sequenced on the Illumina HiSeq System as 87-base-pair reads. Turning to the authors' computational methods: A later analysis tallied around 80 million unique TCR beta chains across the 550 to 850 repertoires, and approximately 9.9 million of those chains were shared by two or more donors. Raw reads were error-corrected and collapsed into unique sequences with a nearest-neighbor algorithm that merged closely related sequences to remove PCR and sequencing errors. Alignment of CDR3 sequences to IMGT reference sequences was used to assign V, D and J gene segments. Each retained sequence needed at least a six-nucleotide match to both a V gene segment and a J gene segment. A rearrangement was called productive if the CDR3 had no stop codons and remained in frame with V and J, and every other rearrangement was called non-productive. Following IMGT convention, CDR3 was defined as the stretch from the second conserved V-encoded cysteine to the conserved J-encoded phenylalanine. In an earlier analysis of some 550 of the donors, sequences lacking an unambiguous match to a single V gene segment were excluded. An earlier analysis of fewer than 650 of the donors classified V segments as functional when productive rearrangements were above 56.7% and as segregating when the standard deviation between donors was above 5%. A statistical classification framework was built to diagnose cytomegalovirus status from the catalog of TCR beta chain sequences. In a later analysis, TCR nucleotide sequences were compared against IMGT/GENE-DB human TR gene sequences so that V and J genes could be assigned. Using the TCRdist pipeline, a later analysis assigned CDR3 sequences along with most-parsimonious VDJ recombination scenarios. In a later analysis, every TCR beta chain was defined by the combination of its CDR3 amino acid sequence and its V-gene family, and reads without a unique V-gene family were dropped. To address suspected cross-contamination and a sequencing artifact, a later analysis removed 550 to 750 highly shared, low-generation-probability nucleotide sequences. A later analysis calculated a clonal expansion index for each public chain from normalized within-repertoire ranks of inferred template counts. Generation probabilities in a later analysis came from a VDJ recombination model fitted to out-of-frame rearrangements, and those results were checked against IGoR. A later analysis scored TCR-TCR, TCR-HLA and TCR-CMV co-occurrence with hypergeometric tests, applying a repertoire-size bias correction to TCR pairs. False discovery rates were estimated in a later analysis by permuting HLA or CMV assignments 20 times. A later analysis grouped co-occurring TCRs with DBSCAN, adding TCRdist sequence similarity when clustering within HLA-allele-positive subsets. Repertoires with fewer than 30,000 or more than 120,000 public chains were left out of co-occurrence clustering, as were roughly five repertoires with anomalous nucleotide sharing. TCRdb obtained this table from immuneACCESS and retained in-frame rearrangements with V and J assigned. These tables miss some clones; where compared with another copy, unresolved V genes account for less than half of the shortfall, and the remainder is unexplained. V, J and clone size reflect that table, while D and trimming were determined from the DNA. The sample table shows more than 90,000 clones, and less than 80% are seen once. The ten largest clones take up under 4% of the sample.

The cohort was made up of approximately 670 healthy bone marrow donors. Cohort members were all nominally healthy when sampled, although unrecorded immune exposures were likely present. The donor was CMV seronegative and was included in the group of about 400 seronegative cohort members. Each donor provided a peripheral blood sample, and peripheral blood mononuclear cells were used for TCR beta sequencing. Genomic DNA was extracted from the blood cell samples with the Qiagen DNeasy Blood Extraction Kit. The germline V gene (reference sequence) provides CDR1 GTSNPN and CDR2 SVGIG. The CDR3 numbers 14 residues from cysteine through phenylalanine. Only CDR3 DNA is held: 42 bases, read in frame from base 1. V drops 0 bases and J drops 4 bases, leaving 10 bases in between. For this clone: This receptor's antigen is unknown. No much larger clone exists at a distance of one base, and base qualities are not known.

The chain links TRBV30 with TRBJ2-1, and possibly TRBD2, on 6 matching bases. Sequenced input: PBMCs. The source is a woman in her 40s in good health and CMV-seronegative. The DNA sequence is TGTGCCTGGAGTGTTCGGGCGGGGTACAATGAGCAGTTCTTC. This codes for CAWSVRAGYNEQFF.